This entry lists 20 T cell receptor beta chains sequenced from one sample in a study of blood T cells in healthy people across ages. The second PCR ran about 6 to 12 cycles with a sample-barcoded 5' primer and J-beta primers. TCRdb re-called the 5' RACE reads through MiXCR, storing one row per CDR3 protein. The repertoire includes approximately 960,000 distinct CDR3 sequences, about 27% of them detected once, and about a tenth sits in the top ten. The same data also went into a second study, on T cells of mothers and their children.

Sequencing was carried out using blood. The receptors stem from a woman aged 40-49 years in good health.

V is TRBV18 and J is TRBJ2-1; D might be TRBD2 (6 bases). V was trimmed by 0 bases and J by 8 bases, leaving 14 bases between them. The CDR3 totals 15 residues. Germline-derived CDR1 and CDR2 are KGHSH and LQKENI. As DNA, the CDR3 is TGTGCCAGCTCACCACCGTCGGGGGAGAGACATGAGCAGTTCTTC. It specifies CASSPPSGERHEQFF.

This clonotype occurred many times. This chain connects TRBV27 to TRBJ2-5; D ambiguous. The CDR3 is 11 amino acids. The V and J ends lost 7 bases and 4 bases respectively, with 7 bases between them. The germline V gene has CDR1 MNHEY and CDR2 SMNVEV (reference sequence). DNA of the CDR3: TGTGCCAGCAACTACCGAGAGACCCAGTACTTC. Its translation is CASNYRETQYF.

This clonotype was detected ten times or more. The DNA is left out, because the CDR3 cannot be placed on it with certainty; the CDR3 is given as TCRdb lists it. The rearrangement joins TRBV19 to TRBJ2-7; the listed D gene, TRBD2, was not tested against the DNA. Germline V CDR1 and CDR2: LNHDA, SQIVND (reference sequence). Counting both end residues, the CDR3 totals 16 amino acids. The CDR3 loop is CASTSGPVGFGYEQYF.

This chain uses TRBV12-3 or TRBV12-4 with TRBJ2-2; no clear D. The CDR3 totals 14 residues. The V end was cut by 6 bases, the J end by 1 base, with 9 bases between. CDR3 in DNA: TGTGCCAGCAGGGAACAGCAGAACACCGGGGAGCTGTTTTTT. This codes for CASREQQNTGELFF.

The chain joins TRBV28 to TRBJ1-1, with D tentatively TRBD1 (6 bases). This CDR3 is 14 amino acids long. V shed 5 bases and J shed 1 base, with 11 bases lying between them. Germline V CDR1 and CDR2: MDHEN, SYDVKM. CDR3 in DNA: TGTGCCAGCAGTGTGGCAGGGGAGAACACTGAAGCTTTCTTT. This translates into CASSVAGENTEAFF.

CDR3 nucleotide sequence: TGTGCCAGCAGTGAAGGGTGGGGGGTGACTGAAGCTTTCTTT. Translating gives CASSEGWGVTEAFF. The chain carries TRBV6-1 and TRBJ1-1; D may be TRBD1 (5 bases). The CDR3 runs to 14 residues. V was cut by 1 base and J by 5 bases, with 11 bases left in between. The germline V gene has CDR1 MNHNS and CDR2 SASEGT.

With respect to this clonotype: This sequence may be a read error, since a much larger clone differs from it by one base. The chain couples TRBV6-5 to TRBJ2-5; weak D call: TRBD2 (6 bases). With 6 bases removed from V and 11 bases from J, the gap between germline ends came to 22 bases. Germline CDR1 reads MNHEY; CDR2 reads SVGAGI. This CDR3 has 14 amino acids. In DNA, the CDR3 is TGTGCCAGCAGCCTCCCCGGGGGTTACAATGAGCAGTACTTC. This translates into CASSLPGGYNEQYF.

V usage is TRBV28 and J usage is TRBJ2-7; weak D call: TRBD1 (6 bases). This CDR3 has 14 residues. CDR1 and CDR2 (germline): MDHEN, SYDVKM. The V end was cut by 6 bases, the J end by 4 bases, with 16 bases between. As DNA, the CDR3 is TGTGCCAGCAGACCGCCGGGACACCGTTACGAGCAGTACTTC. As protein: CASRPPGHRYEQYF.

The V gene is TRBV20-1, the J gene TRBJ2-7, with 7 bases matching TRBD1. Trimming at V came to 6 bases and at J to 3 bases, leaving 11 bases not matched to a gene. Germline V gives CDR1 DFQATT, CDR2 SNEGSKA (reference sequence). CDR3 length: 14 amino acids. The DNA for the CDR3 is TGCAGTGCCTCTCAGGACAGGAAGGGCTACGAGCAGTACTTC. It translates to CSASQDRKGYEQYF.

This CDR3 reads CASRSGDTEAFF. CDR3 coding DNA: TGTGCCAGCAGGTCCGGGGACACTGAAGCTTTCTTT. V is TRBV6-5 and J is TRBJ1-1; D unresolved. CDR1 and CDR2 (germline): MNHEY, SVGAGI. Trimming stripped 6 bases from V and 3 bases from J, with 8 bases between. CDR3 length: 12 amino acids.

The chain has TRBV2 and TRBJ1-2; the D gene is possibly TRBD1 (6 bases). V was trimmed by 7 bases and J by 7 bases, leaving 19 bases between them. Germline assignment: CDR1 SNHLY and CDR2 FYNNEI. This CDR3 region has 14 residues. The CDR3 spells CASKDRGPNSGYTF. The DNA of the CDR3 is TGTGCCAGCAAGGACAGAGGGCCGAATAGTGGCTACACCTTC.

This clonotype was counted many times. The genes are TRBV7-6 and TRBJ2-7; TRBD2 aligns across 7 bases. The CDR3 length is 14 residues. Trimming took 4 bases from V and 3 from J; bases not matched to a gene: 6. Germline V gene sequence: CDR1 SGHVS, CDR2 FNYEAQ. The CDR3 DNA sequence: TGTGCCAGCAGCTCGAGAGGGAGGGGCTACGAGCAGTACTTC. Amino acid sequence: CASSSRGRGYEQYF.

The chain is built from TRBV12-3 or TRBV12-4 and TRBJ2-1, with 7 bases identical to TRBD2. Unmatched junction bases numbered 6, after V lost 7 bases and J lost 0 bases. The CDR3 runs 15 residues. The CDR3 region is CASISSGRSYNEQFF. DNA of the CDR3: TGTGCCAGCATTAGTAGCGGGCGCTCCTACAATGAGCAGTTCTTC.

CDR3 bases: TGTGCCAGCAGCCTATCCTGGACTAGCGGGCACAATGAGCAGTTCTTC. Translating gives CASSLSWTSGHNEQFF. The gene calls are TRBV2 and TRBJ2-1; 11 bases are a match to TRBD2. The CDR3 is 16 amino acids. The V gene's germline CDR1 is SNHLY and CDR2 FYNNEI. V shed 6 bases and J 5 bases; nucleotides not matched to a gene: 9.

This clonotype was seen repeatedly, ten times or more. The rearrangement joins TRBV7-8 to TRBJ2-7; 8 bases align to TRBD1. Trimming removed 1 base from V and 7 bases from J; junction bases left unmatched: 9. Germline CDR1 reads SGHVS; CDR2 reads FQNEAQ. The CDR3 length is 15 residues. CDR3 DNA: TGTGCCAGCAGCTTAGGCGGTCAGGGGGCGCGTGAGCAGTACTTC. It yields the protein CASSLGGQGAREQYF.

This clonotype was counted once. This sequence may be a read error, since a much larger clone differs from it by one base. This sequence joins TRBV7-6 and TRBJ2-1; D is unclear. From germline, CDR1 is SGHVS and CDR2 FNYEAQ. The CDR3 totals 14 residues. The CDR3 reads CASSSGPLYNEEFF. The DNA for the CDR3 is TGTGCCAGCAGCTCCGGGCCCTTATACAATGAGGAGTTCTTC.

This clonotype has just a few counts. The rearrangement links TRBV12-3 or TRBV12-4 to TRBJ1-1; D gene ambiguous. V lost 4 bases, J lost 10 bases, and 13 bases lay in between. This CDR3 contains 12 residues. CDR3 DNA sequence: TGTGCCAGCAGTTCCTCCCCGACCGGAGCTTTCTTT. It is translated as CASSSSPTGAFF.

In its sample, this clonotype was seen a few times. The chain joins TRBV3-1 to TRBJ1-4; D call uncertain. Per germline, CDR1 LGHDT and CDR2 YNNKEL (reference sequence). The CDR3 contains 16 residues. V lost 0 bases, J lost 0 bases, and 8 bases lay in between. The CDR3 DNA is TGTGCCAGCAGCCAAGATCTTATTGCAACTAATGAAAAACTGTTTTTT. Translation gives CASSQDLIATNEKLFF.

Comment on this clonotype: A clone one base away is much larger, so this may be a read error. The chain combines TRBV29-1 with TRBJ2-1, with a possible D match to TRBD2 (5 bases). The CDR3 contains 13 residues. CDR1 and CDR2 (germline): SQVTM, ANQGSEA. The CDR3, as DNA: TGCAGCGTCCGGCGCGGACTTGCCAATGGGCAGTTCTTC. Translating it yields CSVRRGLANGQFF.

The chain links TRBV28 to TRBJ2-1; D might be TRBD2 (5 bases). The V end lost 8 bases, the J end lost 7 bases, and 9 bases lay between the germline ends. Germline V gene sequence: CDR1 MDHEN, CDR2 SYDVKM. The length of the CDR3 is 11 residues. The DNA for the CDR3 is TGTGCCAGCTTGTCGGGAAATGAGCAGTTCTTC. Translated: CASLSGNEQFF.